Below, 15 T cell receptor beta chains from the same sample are listed, as sequenced in a study of cytomegalovirus exposure and HLA in healthy donors. The PCR had 60 Vbeta and 13 Jbeta primers. The protocol was immunoSEQ multiplex PCR, while the TCRdb copy is restricted to in-frame clones and leaves out a portion. The table records 60,000 to 70,000 clones, less than 75% of them present only once. Sequenced input: PBMCs. These receptors originate from a young woman in good health and CMV-seronegative.

J is TRBJ1-6 and V is TRBV5-1; perhaps TRBD1 as D (5 bases). Germline CDR1 SGHRS, CDR2 YFSETQ. This CDR3 contains 17 residues. Between the trimmed V and J ends, which lost 0 bases and 10 bases, there was a span of 20 bases. The DNA of the CDR3 is TGCGCCAGCAGCTTGGCGGCGATAGGCCAACGGACATCACCCCTCCACTTT. Translating gives CASSLAAIGQRTSPLHF.

This rearrangement joins TRBV2 to TRBJ2-1; 11 nucleotides line up with TRBD2. The CDR3 runs 16 residues. J was trimmed by 7 bases and V by 3 bases; bases with no gene match: 8. CDR1 is SNHLY, CDR2 FYNNEI, per germline. The CDR3 here is CASSDTLAGGENEQFF. For the CDR3, the DNA is TGTGCCAGCAGTGATACGCTAGCGGGGGGCGAGAATGAGCAGTTCTTC.

At least ten counts were recorded for this clone. The genes are TRBV4-1 and TRBJ2-1; tentative D call: TRBD1 (5 bases). Germline lookup yields CDR1 MGHRA and CDR2 YSYEKL. With 3 bases removed from V and 9 bases from J, the gap between germline ends came to 6 bases. This CDR3 has 11 residues. The DNA of the CDR3 is TGCGCCAGCAGCCATAGGGGTGAGCAGTTCTTC. Protein: CASSHRGEQFF.

The chain couples TRBV27 to TRBJ1-4, with D possibly TRBD1 on 5 matching bases. Trimming took off 5 bases at V and 8 bases at J, with 18 bases between the two ends. The CDR3 sequence is 15 residues long. Germline loops: CDR1 MNHEY, CDR2 SMNVEV (reference sequence). The chain's CDR3 is CASSPTLRGEEKLFF. CDR3 sequence (DNA): TGTGCCAGCAGTCCAACCCTGCGGGGGGAGGAAAAACTGTTTTTT.

The chain links TRBV4-2 to TRBJ2-5; TRBD2 might be the D (5 bases). The DNA end is more similar to TRBJ2-7, so the J call may be wrong. CDR1 and CDR2 (germline): LGHNA, YNFKEQ. This CDR3 contains 15 residues. The CDR3 region has the DNA TGTGCCAGCAGCCAAGAAAAGCTAGCTCCCTACGAGCAGTACTTC. It yields the protein CASSQEKLAPYEQYF.

This CDR3 is CASRGTGREQYF. The CDR3 nucleotides are TGTGCCAGCAGGGGGACAGGGCGGGAGCAGTACTTC. The chain joins TRBV28 to TRBJ2-7, with TRBD1 matching over 9 bases. The CDR3 totals 12 residues. Germline CDR1 and CDR2: MDHEN and SYDVKM. V trimming: 6 bases; J trimming: 7 bases; junction bases outside the gene matches: 4. Together with reference TRBV28 and TRBJ2-7, the CDR3 gives the full variable domain: DVKVTQSSRYLVKRTGEKVFLECVQDMDHENMFWYRQDPGLGLRLIYFSYDVKMKEKGDIPEGYSVSREKKERFSLILESASTNQTSMYLCASRGTGREQYFGPGTRLTVT.

By sample fraction, this clone is medium-sized. The CDR3 protein is CASSLSSGTGGGFEEKLFF. CDR3 sequence (DNA): TGTGCCAGCAGCCTTTCTTCCGGGACAGGGGGCGGTTTTGAGGAAAAACTGTTTTTT. V and J are TRBV9 and TRBJ1-4; 12 bases align to TRBD1. CDR1 is SGDLS, CDR2 YYNGEE, per germline. The CDR3 extends over 19 amino acids. Trimming at V came to 4 bases and at J to 8 bases, leaving 18 bases not matched to a gene.

This clone was counted a few times. At one end the junction does not follow the germline gene, possibly because of a read error. The chain couples TRBV7-7 to TRBJ2-5, with TRBD1 matching 7 bases. The germline V gene has CDR1 SSHAT and CDR2 FNYEAQ (reference sequence). CDR3 size: 15 residues. The CDR3 region is CASSFGAGQEETQYF. The CDR3 DNA reads TGTGCTAGCAGCTTTGGAGCCGGACAGGAAGAGACCCAGTACTTC.

The chain has TRBV5-1 and TRBJ1-2; D is unresolved. Germline-derived CDR1 and CDR2 are SGHRS and YFSETQ. This CDR3 spans 14 amino acids. V was cut by 0 bases and J by 3 bases, with 9 bases left in between. CDR3 nucleotides: TGCGCCAGCAGCTTGGCCCTGGGAGACTATGGCTACACCTTC. Its translation: CASSLALGDYGYTF.

J is TRBJ1-5 and V is TRBV19; 9 nucleotides agree with TRBD1. The CDR3 extends over 12 amino acids. The germline V gene has CDR1 LNHDA and CDR2 SQIVND (reference sequence). CDR3 nucleotides: TGTGCTACAGGGGGCCGCAATCAGCCCCAGCATTTT. It specifies CATGGRNQPQHF. Full variable domain (outside the CDR3, taken from reference TRBV19 and TRBJ1-5): DGGITQSPKYLFRKEGQNVTLSCEQNLNHDAMYWYRQDPGQGLRLIYYSQIVNDFQKGDIAEGYSVSREKKESFPLTVTSAQKNPTAFYLCATGGRNQPQHFGDGTRLSIL.

This chain uses TRBV30 with TRBJ1-3; a weak D match, TRBD1 (6 bases). Trimming took off 0 bases at V and 0 bases at J, with 9 bases between the two ends. CDR1 and CDR2 from the germline V gene are GTSNPN and SVGIG (reference sequence). This CDR3 has 15 residues. The CDR3 sequence is CAWSVSGASGNTIYF. As DNA, the CDR3 is TGTGCCTGGAGTGTTTCAGGGGCCTCTGGAAACACCATATATTTT.

This rearrangement joins TRBV6-6 to TRBJ2-7; 9 positions agree with TRBD1. The CDR3 covers 16 residues. Per germline, CDR1 MNHNY and CDR2 SVGAGI (reference sequence). J lost 3 bases, V lost 2 bases, and 8 bases had no gene match. Here the CDR3 reads CASSYPGQGADYEQYF. CDR3 DNA: TGTGCCAGCAGTTACCCGGGACAGGGAGCAGACTACGAGCAGTACTTC.

The CDR3 nucleotides are TGTGCCAGCAGCACTGGACTAGCGGGGGGGTTTGACACAGATACGCAGTATTTT. Its protein is CASSTGLAGGFDTDTQYF. The chain joins TRBV7-2 to TRBJ2-3; 15 bases match TRBD2. The V gene end was trimmed by 5 bases and the J gene end by 2 bases; junction bases not matched to a gene: 8. This CDR3 spans 18 amino acids. CDR1 is SGHTA, CDR2 FQGNSA, per germline.

The chain combines TRBV30 with TRBJ2-5, with TRBD1 matching 11 bases. Near its end, the DNA agrees better with TRBJ2-7, so the J call may be wrong. The germline gives CDR1 GTSNPN, CDR2 SVGIG (reference sequence). This CDR3 comprises 14 residues. The CDR3 nucleotides are TGTGCCTGGAGCGGGACAGGGGGTCCCCACGAGCAGTACTTC. The encoded protein is CAWSGTGGPHEQYF.

This CDR3 reads CATWGGAGNQPQHF. The CDR3 nucleotides are TGTGCCACTTGGGGGGGGGCGGGCAATCAGCCCCAGCATTTT. V usage is TRBV10-3 and J usage is TRBJ1-5; D might be TRBD1 (6 bases). V was trimmed by 10 bases and J by 2 bases, leaving 15 bases between them. The CDR3 totals 14 residues. Germline values: CDR1 ENHRY, CDR2 SYGVKD.